The 15 T cell receptor beta chains in this list originate from one sample, sequenced in a study of cytotoxic CD8 clonotypes in ibrutinib-treated CLL. Repertoires were generated with immunoSEQ multiplex PCR, while TCRdb's copy carries only in-frame clones and drops some. The sample yields 55,000 to 80,000 clones, 57% seen once. Source: PBMCs, taken after 12 months of ibrutinib treatment. All receptors derive from a human donor with chronic lymphocytic leukemia.

This clone appeared a single time. The chain has TRBV5-1 and TRBJ2-5; 10 bases map to TRBD1. The CDR3 covers 14 residues. CDR1 is SGHRS and CDR2 is YFSETQ in the germline V gene. Trimming took 6 bases from V and 4 from J; bases not matched to a gene: 6. The DNA for the CDR3 is TGCGCCAGCACTAAGACAGGGGGCGGAGAGACCCAGTACTTC. Amino acids: CASTKTGGGETQYF.

This chain links TRBV6-1 with TRBJ1-5, with 7 bases that match TRBD1. This CDR3 contains 13 residues. Trimming cost V 6 bases and J 7 bases; bases outside gene matches: 6. Germline V gives CDR1 MNHNS, CDR2 SASEGT. CDR3 loop: CASRAGGGQPQHF. The CDR3 DNA sequence: TGTGCCAGCAGAGCAGGGGGTGGACAGCCCCAGCATTTT.

The chain links TRBV21-1 to TRBJ2-7. TRBV21-1 is labeled a pseudogene. The CDR3 runs to 15 residues. The CDR3 DNA follows: TGTGCCAGCAGCAAAGGGAAAGGTACCTCCTACGAGCAGTACTTC. This codes for CASSKGKGTSYEQYF.

V and J are TRBV4-1 and TRBJ2-1; 9 positions match TRBD2. Trimming at V came to 1 base and at J to 7 bases, leaving 14 bases not matched to a gene. Germline V gene sequence: CDR1 MGHRA, CDR2 YSYEKL. There are 18 residues in the CDR3. The CDR3 DNA reads TGCGCCAGCAGCCAAGTATTCACTTCTAGCGGGATAAGGAATGAGCAGTTCTTC. It yields the protein CASSQVFTSSGIRNEQFF.

The chain is built from TRBV7-6 and TRBJ1-1; D call uncertain. V lost 0 bases and J 11 bases, leaving 28 bases between the germline ends. Per germline, CDR1 SGHVS and CDR2 FNYEAQ. CDR3 size: 18 residues. The CDR3 sequence is CASSLAGGVANRVGEAFF. CDR3 nucleotides: TGTGCCAGCAGCTTAGCCGGCGGAGTAGCTAACCGGGTGGGTGAGGCTTTCTTT.

J is TRBJ1-3 and V is TRBV30; D unclear. The CDR3 totals 12 residues. V was pared by 1 base and J by 3 bases, with 4 bases between. CDR1 is GTSNPN, CDR2 SVGIG, per germline (reference sequence). The DNA of the CDR3 is TGTGCCTGGAGTGAAGGTGGAAACACCATATATTTT. It is translated as CAWSEGGNTIYF.

The rearrangement links TRBV18 to TRBJ2-3; unclear D gene. Per germline, CDR1 KGHSH and CDR2 LQKENI. CDR3 size: 13 residues. The V end lost 4 bases, the J end lost 0 bases, and 5 bases lay between the germline ends. The CDR3 nucleotides are TGTGCCAGCTCACTGACTAGCACAGATACGCAGTATTTT. Encoded protein: CASSLTSTDTQYF.

The chain carries TRBV18 and TRBJ1-6, with 8 bases aligning to TRBD1. The CDR3 totals 14 residues. The germline V gene has CDR1 KGHSH and CDR2 LQKENI. V lost 3 bases and J lost 6; bases outside the gene matches: 1. The CDR3 region has the DNA TGTGCCAGCTCACCGGGACAGGTTAATTCACCCCTCCACTTT. As protein: CASSPGQVNSPLHF. Full variable domain (missing parts from reference TRBV18 and TRBJ1-6): NAGVMQNPRHLVRRRGQEARLRCSPMKGHSHVYWYRQLPEEGLKFMVYLQKENIIDESGMPKERFSAEFPKEGPSILRIQQVVRGDSAAYFCASSPGQVNSPLHFGNGTRLTVT.

V is TRBV6-1 and J is TRBJ2-3, with 9 bases fitting TRBD2. The CDR3 spans 15 residues. With V trimmed by 2 bases and J by 2 bases, 2 bases remained unmatched. Germline V gives CDR1 MNHNS, CDR2 SASEGT. The CDR3 DNA follows: TGTGCCAGCAGTGAACTAGCGGGGAACACAGATACGCAGTATTTT. Protein product: CASSELAGNTDTQYF.

This clone was seen a handful of times. The chain has TRBV6-1 and TRBJ1-3; 8 bases line up with TRBD1. This CDR3 is 14 amino acids long. Germline CDR1 and CDR2: MNHNS and SASEGT. The trim removed 8 bases at V and 3 bases at J, leaving 6 bases unmatched. The CDR3 DNA reads TGTGCCAGCGTCCAGGGGGCGGGTGGAAACACCATATATTTT. Translating gives CASVQGAGGNTIYF.

This clone was picked up a small number of times. This sequence joins TRBV28 and TRBJ2-1; 8 bases agree with TRBD2. Unmatched junction bases numbered 19, after V lost 3 bases and J lost 0 bases. The CDR3 consists of 21 residues. CDR1 and CDR2 (germline): MDHEN, SYDVKM. The CDR3 region is CASSFPPGLEPSRSSYNEQFF. Here the CDR3 DNA reads TGTGCCAGCAGTTTTCCGCCGGGACTAGAGCCGTCGCGAAGCTCCTACAATGAGCAGTTCTTC.

The rearrangement links TRBV5-4 to TRBJ2-3, with 9 bases identical to TRBD1. In germline, CDR1 is SGHNT, CDR2 YYREEE (reference sequence). Trimming removed 3 bases from V and 4 bases from J; junction bases left unmatched: 0. The CDR3 length is 13 residues. The CDR3 nucleotides are TGTGCCAGCAGCTGGGACAGGGCAGATACGCAGTATTTT. This translates into CASSWDRADTQYF.

The chain is built from TRBV27 and TRBJ2-6; TRBD1 matches 9 bases. With V trimmed by 5 bases and J by 4 bases, 6 bases remained unmatched. This CDR3 region has 16 residues. The germline gives CDR1 MNHEY, CDR2 SMNVEV (reference sequence). DNA for the CDR3: TGTGCCAGCAGTCACGGGACAGGGTCAGGGGCCAACGTCCTGACTTTC. Residues: CASSHGTGSGANVLTF. Full variable domain (remainder filled in from reference TRBV27 and TRBJ2-6): EAQVTQNPRYLITVTGKKLTVTCSQNMNHEYMSWYRQDPGLGLRQIYYSMNVEVTDKGDVPEGYKVSRKEKRNFPLILESPSPNQTSLYFCASSHGTGSGANVLTFGAGSRLTVL.

V is TRBV28 and J is TRBJ2-1; D is uncertain. V was cut by 1 base and J by 0 bases, with 7 bases left in between. This CDR3 comprises 15 residues. Germline V gene data show CDR1 as MDHEN and CDR2 as SYDVKM. In DNA, the CDR3 is TGTGCCAGCAGTTTATTCCCGAGCTCCTACAATGAGCAGTTCTTC. This sequence encodes CASSLFPSSYNEQFF.

The chain couples TRBV7-9 to TRBJ2-3, with unresolved D. This CDR3 is built from 16 residues. V was clipped by 5 bases and J by 2 bases, with 17 bases between them. Germline V gives CDR1 SEHNR, CDR2 FQNEAQ (reference sequence). The CDR3 DNA reads TGTGCCAGCAGCCCACCGCCACTCTTAAACACAGATACGCAGTATTTT. This encodes CASSPPPLLNTDTQYF. Looking up the rest from reference TRBV7-9 and TRBJ2-3 gives the full variable domain: DTGVSQNPRHKITKRGQNVTFRCDPISEHNRLYWYRQTLGQGPEFLTYFQNEAQLEKSRLLSDRFSAERPKGSFSTLEIQRTEQGDSAMYLCASSPPPLLNTDTQYFGPGTRLTVL.